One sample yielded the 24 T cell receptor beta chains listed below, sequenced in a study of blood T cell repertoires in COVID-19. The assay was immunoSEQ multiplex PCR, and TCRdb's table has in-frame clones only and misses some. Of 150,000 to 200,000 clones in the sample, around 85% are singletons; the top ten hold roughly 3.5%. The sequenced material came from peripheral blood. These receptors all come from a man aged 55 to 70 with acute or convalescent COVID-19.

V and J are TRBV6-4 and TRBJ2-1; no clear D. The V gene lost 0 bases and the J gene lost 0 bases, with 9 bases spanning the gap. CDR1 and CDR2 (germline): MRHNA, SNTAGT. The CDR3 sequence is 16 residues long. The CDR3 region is CASSDSGSLSYNEQFF. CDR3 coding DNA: TGTGCCAGCAGTGACTCGGGCTCCCTCTCCTACAATGAGCAGTTCTTC.

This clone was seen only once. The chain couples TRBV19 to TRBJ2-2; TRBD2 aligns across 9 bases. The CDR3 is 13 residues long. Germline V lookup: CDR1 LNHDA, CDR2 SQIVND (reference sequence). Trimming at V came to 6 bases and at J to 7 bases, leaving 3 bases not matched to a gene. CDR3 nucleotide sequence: TGTGCCAGTAGAGCGCGGGGGGGCGGGGAGCTGTTTTTT. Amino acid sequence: CASRARGGGELFF.

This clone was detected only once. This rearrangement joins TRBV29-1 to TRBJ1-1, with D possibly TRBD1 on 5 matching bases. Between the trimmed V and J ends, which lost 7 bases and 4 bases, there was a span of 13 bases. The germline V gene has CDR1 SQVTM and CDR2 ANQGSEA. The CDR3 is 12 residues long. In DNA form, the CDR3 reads TGCAGCGGGGACCTGCGGGGCACTGAAGCTTTCTTT. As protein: CSGDLRGTEAFF. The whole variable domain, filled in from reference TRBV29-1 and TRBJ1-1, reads SAVISQKPSRDICQRGTSLTIQCQVDSQVTMMFWYRQQPGQSLTLIATANQGSEATYESGFVIDKFPISRPNLTFSTLTVSNMSPEDSSIYLCSGDLRGTEAFFGQGTRLTVV.

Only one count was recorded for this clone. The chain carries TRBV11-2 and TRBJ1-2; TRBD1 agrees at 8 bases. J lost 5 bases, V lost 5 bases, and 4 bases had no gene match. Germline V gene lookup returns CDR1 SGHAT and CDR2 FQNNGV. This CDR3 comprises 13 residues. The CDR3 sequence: CASSPRTGYGYTF. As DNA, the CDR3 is TGTGCCAGCAGCCCTCGGACAGGGTATGGCTACACCTTC. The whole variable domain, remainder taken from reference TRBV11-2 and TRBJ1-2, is EAGVAQSPRYKIIEKRQSVAFWCNPISGHATLYWYQQILGQGPKLLIQFQNNGVVDDSQLPKDRFSAERLKGVDSTLKIQPAKLEDSAVYLCASSPRTGYGYTFGSGTRLTVV.

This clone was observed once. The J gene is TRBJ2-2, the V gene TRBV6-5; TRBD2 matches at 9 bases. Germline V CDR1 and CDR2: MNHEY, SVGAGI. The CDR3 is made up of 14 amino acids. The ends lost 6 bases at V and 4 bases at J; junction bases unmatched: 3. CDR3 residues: CASRVAGATGELFF. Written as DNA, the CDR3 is TGTGCCAGCAGGGTAGCGGGAGCCACCGGGGAGCTGTTTTTT.

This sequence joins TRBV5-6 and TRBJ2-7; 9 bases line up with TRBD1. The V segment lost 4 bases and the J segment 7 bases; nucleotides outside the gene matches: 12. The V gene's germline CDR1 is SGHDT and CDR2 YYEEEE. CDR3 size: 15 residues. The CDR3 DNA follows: TGTGCCAGCAGCCGGGACAGGGCCCCGCTACTAGAGCAGTACTTC. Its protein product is CASSRDRAPLLEQYF.

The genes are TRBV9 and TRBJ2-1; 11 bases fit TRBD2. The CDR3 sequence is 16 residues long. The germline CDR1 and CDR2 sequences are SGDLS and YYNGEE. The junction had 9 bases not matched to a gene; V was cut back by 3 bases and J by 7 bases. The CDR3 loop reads CASSAKLAGVENEQFF. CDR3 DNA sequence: TGTGCCAGCAGCGCGAAACTAGCGGGAGTCGAGAATGAGCAGTTCTTC.

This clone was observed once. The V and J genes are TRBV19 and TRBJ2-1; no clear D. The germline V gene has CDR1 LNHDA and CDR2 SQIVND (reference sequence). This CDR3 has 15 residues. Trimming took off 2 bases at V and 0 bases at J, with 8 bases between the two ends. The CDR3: CASSIFADSYNEQFF. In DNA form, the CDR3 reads TGTGCCAGTAGTATATTTGCGGACTCCTACAATGAGCAGTTCTTC.

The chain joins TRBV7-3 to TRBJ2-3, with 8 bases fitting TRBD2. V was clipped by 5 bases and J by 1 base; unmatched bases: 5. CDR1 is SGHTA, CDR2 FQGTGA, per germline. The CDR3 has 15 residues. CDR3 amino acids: CASSPKTSGTDTQYF. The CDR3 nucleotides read TGTGCCAGCAGCCCCAAGACTAGCGGCACAGATACGCAGTATTTT. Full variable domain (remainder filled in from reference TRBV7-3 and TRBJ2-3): GAGVSQTPSNKVTEKGKYVELRCDPISGHTALYWYRQSLGQGPEFLIYFQGTGAADDSGLPNDRFFAVRPEGSVSTLKIQRTERGDSAVYLCASSPKTSGTDTQYFGPGTRLTVL.

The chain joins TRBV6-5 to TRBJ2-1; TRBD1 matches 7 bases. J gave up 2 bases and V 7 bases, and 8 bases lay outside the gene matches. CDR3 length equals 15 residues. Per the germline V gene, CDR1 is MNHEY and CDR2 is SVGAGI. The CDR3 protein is CASTRGSDAYNEQFF. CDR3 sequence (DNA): TGTGCCAGCACCAGGGGGTCGGACGCCTACAATGAGCAGTTCTTC.

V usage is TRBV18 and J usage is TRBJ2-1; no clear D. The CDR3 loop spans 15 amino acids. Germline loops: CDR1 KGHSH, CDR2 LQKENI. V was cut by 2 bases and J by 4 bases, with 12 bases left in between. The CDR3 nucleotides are TGTGCCAGCTCACCAGCAGCGCCCAGTTACAATGAGCAGTTCTTC. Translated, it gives CASSPAAPSYNEQFF.

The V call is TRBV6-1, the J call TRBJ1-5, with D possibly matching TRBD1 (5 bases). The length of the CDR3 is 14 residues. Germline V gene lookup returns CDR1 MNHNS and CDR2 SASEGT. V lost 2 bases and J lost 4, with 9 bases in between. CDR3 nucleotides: TGTGCCAGCAGTGAATCGGGGGGGAATCAGCCCCAGCATTTT. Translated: CASSESGGNQPQHF.

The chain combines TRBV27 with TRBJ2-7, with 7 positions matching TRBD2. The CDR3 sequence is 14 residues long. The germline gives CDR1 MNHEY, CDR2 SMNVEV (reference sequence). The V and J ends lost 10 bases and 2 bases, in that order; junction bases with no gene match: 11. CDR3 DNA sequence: TGTGCCATCCGAAAGCGGGATCCCCCCTACGAGCAGTACTTC. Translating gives CAIRKRDPPYEQYF.

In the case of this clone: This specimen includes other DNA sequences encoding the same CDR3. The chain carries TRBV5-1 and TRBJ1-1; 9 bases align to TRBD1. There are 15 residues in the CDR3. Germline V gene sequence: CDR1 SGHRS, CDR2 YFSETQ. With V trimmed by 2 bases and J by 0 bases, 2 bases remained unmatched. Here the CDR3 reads CASSLGQGMNTEAFF. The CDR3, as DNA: TGCGCCAGCAGCTTAGGACAGGGGATGAACACTGAAGCTTTCTTT.

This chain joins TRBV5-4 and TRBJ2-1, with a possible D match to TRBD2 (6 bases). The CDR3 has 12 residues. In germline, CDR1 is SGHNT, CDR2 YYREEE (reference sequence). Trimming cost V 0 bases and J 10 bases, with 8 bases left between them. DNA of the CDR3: TGTGCCAGCAGCTTGGCAGGGAGGGAGCAGTTCTTC. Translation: CASSLAGREQFF.

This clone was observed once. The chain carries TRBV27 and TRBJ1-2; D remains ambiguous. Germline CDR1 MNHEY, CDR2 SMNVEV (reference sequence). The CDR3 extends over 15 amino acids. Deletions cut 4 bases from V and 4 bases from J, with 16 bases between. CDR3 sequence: CASSSRDLAGYGYTF. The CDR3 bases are TGTGCCAGCAGTTCTCGTGACCTGGCAGGCTATGGCTACACCTTC.

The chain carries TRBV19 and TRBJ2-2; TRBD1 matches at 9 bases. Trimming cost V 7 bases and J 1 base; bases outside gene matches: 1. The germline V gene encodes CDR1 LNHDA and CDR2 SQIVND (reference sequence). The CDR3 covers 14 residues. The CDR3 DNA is TGTGCCAGTAAGGGACAGGGGAACACCGGGGAGCTGTTTTTT. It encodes CASKGQGNTGELFF.

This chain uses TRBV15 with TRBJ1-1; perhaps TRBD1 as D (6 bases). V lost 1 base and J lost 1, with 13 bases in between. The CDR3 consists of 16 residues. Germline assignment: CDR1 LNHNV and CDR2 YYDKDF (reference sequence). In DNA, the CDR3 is TGTGCCACCAGCAGAGGTAGGGGGTTGTCGAACACTGAAGCTTTCTTT. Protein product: CATSRGRGLSNTEAFF.

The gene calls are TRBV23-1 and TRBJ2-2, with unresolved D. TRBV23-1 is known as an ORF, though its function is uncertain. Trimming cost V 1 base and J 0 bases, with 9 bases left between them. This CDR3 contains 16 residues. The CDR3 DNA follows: TGCGCCAGCAGTCAATGGCAGATCGCGAACACCGGGGAGCTGTTTTTT. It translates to CASSQWQIANTGELFF.

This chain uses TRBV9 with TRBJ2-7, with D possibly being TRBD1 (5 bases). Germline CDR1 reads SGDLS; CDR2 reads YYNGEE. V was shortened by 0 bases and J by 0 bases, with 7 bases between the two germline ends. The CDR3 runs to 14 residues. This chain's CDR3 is CASSVEGLSYEQYF. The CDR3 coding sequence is TGTGCCAGCAGCGTAGAGGGGCTCTCCTACGAGCAGTACTTC.

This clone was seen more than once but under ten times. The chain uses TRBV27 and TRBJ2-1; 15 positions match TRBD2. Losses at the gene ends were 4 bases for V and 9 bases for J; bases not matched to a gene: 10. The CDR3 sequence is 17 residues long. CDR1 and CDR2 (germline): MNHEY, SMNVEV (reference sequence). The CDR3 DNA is TGTGCCAGCAGTTCCTCCTCCGGGACTAGCGGGAGGTTTGAGCAGTTCTTC. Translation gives CASSSSSGTSGRFEQFF.

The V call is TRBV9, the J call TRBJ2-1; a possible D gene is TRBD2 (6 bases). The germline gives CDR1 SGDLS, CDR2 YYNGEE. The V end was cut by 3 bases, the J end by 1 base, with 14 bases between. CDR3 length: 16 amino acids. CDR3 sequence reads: CASSAGGGLSYNEQFF. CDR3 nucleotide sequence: TGTGCCAGCAGCGCCGGGGGAGGCCTGTCCTACAATGAGCAGTTCTTC.

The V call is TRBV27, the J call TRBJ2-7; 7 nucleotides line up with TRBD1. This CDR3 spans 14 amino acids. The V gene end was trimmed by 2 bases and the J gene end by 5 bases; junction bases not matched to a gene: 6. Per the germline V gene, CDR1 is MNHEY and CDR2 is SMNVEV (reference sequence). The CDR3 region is CASSLGRGYDEQYF. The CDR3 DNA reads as TGTGCCAGCAGTTTAGGCAGGGGGTATGACGAGCAGTACTTC.

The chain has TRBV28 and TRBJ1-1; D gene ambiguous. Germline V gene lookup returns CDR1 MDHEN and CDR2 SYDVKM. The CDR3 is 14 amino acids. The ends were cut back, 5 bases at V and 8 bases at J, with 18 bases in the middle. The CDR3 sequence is CASSPEGARPEAFF. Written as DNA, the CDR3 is TGTGCCAGCAGTCCCGAAGGAGCTCGGCCCGAAGCTTTCTTT.